The 27 T cell receptor beta chains reported below all come from one sample, sequenced in a study of T-cell memory formation after mild COVID-19. Using its own MiXCR run on the 5' RACE reads, TCRdb lists one record per CDR3 protein. The sample lists 450,000 to 650,000 distinct CDR3 sequences, about 20% seen once, with approximately 13% in the top ten. Source material: PBMCs or a T cell subset sorted from them (not recorded which). Source of these receptors: an adult woman who had mild COVID-19 (a few samples of this study predate the infection). Cell type and time point are not known.

This clonotype came up a few times. The chain is built from TRBV6-2 or TRBV6-3 and TRBJ2-3; D possibly corresponds to TRBD2 (5 bases). Per the germline V gene, CDR1 is MNHEY and CDR2 is SVGEGT. V lost 8 bases to trimming and J lost 0 bases, with 15 bases between them. The CDR3 runs 15 residues. CDR3 residues: CASGSSWESTDTQYF. The CDR3 DNA reads as TGTGCCAGCGGGTCCTCTTGGGAGAGCACAGATACGCAGTATTTT.

The chain has TRBV12-3 or TRBV12-4 and TRBJ2-5; no reliable D call. V was shortened by 0 bases and J by 5 bases, with 10 bases between the two germline ends. CDR3 length: 14 residues. The DNA for the CDR3 is TGTGCCAGCAGTTTAGCTCGATACACGGAGACCCAGTACTTC. It codes for CASSLARYTETQYF.

This clonotype appeared many times. The chain links TRBV4-1 to TRBJ2-1, with D perhaps matching TRBD1 or TRBD2 (5 bases each). The length of the CDR3 is 15 residues. From germline, CDR1 is MGHRA and CDR2 YSYEKL. V was cut by 5 bases and J by 5 bases, with 16 bases left in between. CDR3 nucleotide sequence: TGCGCCAGCAGCAACCGGGGCCTCTCGCACAATGAGCAGTTCTTC. Its translation is CASSNRGLSHNEQFF.

This clonotype was counted a few times. The chain joins TRBV3-1 to TRBJ1-1; D is possibly TRBD1 (5 bases). The ends were cut back, 0 bases at V and 4 bases at J, with 15 bases in the middle. Germline CDR1 LGHDT, CDR2 YNNKEL (reference sequence). The CDR3 loop spans 16 amino acids. The CDR3 nucleotides are TGTGCCAGCAGCCAAGATAACCAGGGCATGGTCACTGAAGCTTTCTTT. Protein product: CASSQDNQGMVTEAFF. Filled out from reference TRBV3-1 and TRBJ1-1, the complete variable domain reads DTAVSQTPKYLVTQMGNDKSIKCEQNLGHDTMYWYKQDSKKFLKIMFSYNNKELIINETVPNRFSPKSPDKAHLNLHINSLELGDSAVYFCASSQDNQGMVTEAFFGQGTRLTVV.

The chain joins TRBV29-1 to TRBJ2-3; TRBD2 aligns across 10 bases. This CDR3 has 15 amino acids. Germline V lookup: CDR1 SQVTM, CDR2 ANQGSEA. The J segment lost 3 bases and the V segment lost 4 bases, leaving 7 bases of the junction unmatched. CDR3 bases: TGCAGCGTTGCCCGAAGCGGGGGGGCTACAGATACGCAGTATTTT. This encodes CSVARSGGATDTQYF.

This clonotype turned up a few times. The rearrangement links TRBV4-1 to TRBJ2-3; TRBD2 might be the D (6 bases). V was cut by 1 base and J by 2 bases, with 10 bases left in between. Germline V gives CDR1 MGHRA, CDR2 YSYEKL. There are 15 residues in the CDR3. CDR3 residues: CASSQGGEYTDTQYF. The CDR3 DNA reads as TGCGCCAGCAGCCAAGGGGGGGAATACACAGATACGCAGTATTTT.

This rearrangement joins TRBV11-2 to TRBJ1-2; D gene unclear. V was trimmed by 5 bases and J by 3 bases, leaving 10 bases between them. The germline V gene encodes CDR1 SGHAT and CDR2 FQNNGV. The CDR3 runs 13 residues. CDR3 loop: CASSPELDYGYTF. The CDR3 DNA sequence: TGTGCCAGCAGCCCCGAGCTGGACTATGGCTACACCTTC.

This clonotype was counted a few times. The chain joins TRBV12-3 or TRBV12-4 to TRBJ1-2, with unresolved D. Trimming removed 3 bases from V and 2 bases from J, with 10 bases in between. This CDR3 is built from 14 residues. For the CDR3, the DNA is TGTGCCAGCAGTTTGGGCCCAGGCAACTATGGCTACACCTTC. This encodes CASSLGPGNYGYTF.

This clonotype has a handful of counts. This sequence joins TRBV7-3 and TRBJ2-7; 7 bases agree with TRBD1. The CDR3 consists of 18 residues. V trimming: 5 bases; J trimming: 2 bases; junction bases outside the gene matches: 18. Looked up from germline, CDR1 is SGHTA and CDR2 is FQGTGA. Here the CDR3 reads CASSDMDRFSSGTYEQYF. CDR3 DNA sequence: TGTGCCAGCAGCGATATGGACAGGTTCTCTAGTGGAACCTACGAGCAGTACTTC.

This clonotype was seen only a few times. The chain uses TRBV20-1 and TRBJ2-1, with D perhaps matching TRBD2 (6 bases). Trimming shortened V by 6 bases and J by 2 bases, and 20 bases separated the two germline ends. The germline gives CDR1 DFQATT, CDR2 SNEGSKA (reference sequence). The CDR3 runs to 16 residues. Written as DNA, the CDR3 is TGCAGTGCCCAAACCCCGAGCGGGTCAACCTACAATGAGCAGTTCTTC. Amino acid sequence: CSAQTPSGSTYNEQFF.

This clonotype was recorded at least ten times. The V call is TRBV7-9, the J call TRBJ2-3; possibly TRBD2 for D (5 bases). This CDR3 spans 15 amino acids. Per the germline V gene, CDR1 is SEHNR and CDR2 is FQNEAQ (reference sequence). Trimming removed 1 base at V and 0 bases at J, with 8 bases between. CDR3 coding DNA: TGTGCCAGCAGCTTAGGACGGGGAAGCACAGATACGCAGTATTTT. Its translation: CASSLGRGSTDTQYF.

The genes are TRBV2 and TRBJ2-7, with D hard to call. V was cut by 3 bases and J by 0 bases, with 15 bases left in between. Germline V gene lookup returns CDR1 SNHLY and CDR2 FYNNEI. The CDR3 covers 16 residues. The CDR3 reads CASSEGPNGGSYEQYF. Written as DNA, the CDR3 is TGTGCCAGCAGTGAGGGTCCCAACGGTGGCTCCTACGAGCAGTACTTC.

In this sample, this clonotype turned up a few times. The rearrangement uses TRBV12-3 or TRBV12-4 and TRBJ1-1; D gene uncertain. The CDR3 totals 15 residues. With 3 bases removed from V and 6 bases from J, the gap between germline ends came to 17 bases. The CDR3 region has the DNA TGTGCCAGCAGTTTTATTCGGGTTGATTATTCTGAAGCTTTCTTT. Its protein product is CASSFIRVDYSEAFF.

The chain uses TRBV24-1 and TRBJ2-3; D might be TRBD1 (6 bases). Trimming shortened V by 7 bases and J by 6 bases, and 7 bases separated the two germline ends. The CDR3 sequence is 11 residues long. Looked up from germline, CDR1 is KGHDR and CDR2 is SFDVKD. The CDR3 region is CATRRGDTQYF. Written as DNA, the CDR3 is TGTGCCACCAGGAGGGGGGATACGCAGTATTTT.

This clonotype has a handful of counts. The chain combines TRBV11-2 with TRBJ2-5; the D gene is possibly TRBD1 (5 bases). Germline assignment: CDR1 SGHAT and CDR2 FQNNGV. V was clipped by 1 base and J by 3 bases, with 15 bases between them. The CDR3 is made up of 16 amino acids. CDR3 nucleotides: TGTGCCAGCAGCTTAGGCTCGTTTGGGGCGGAAGAGACCCAGTACTTC. It specifies CASSLGSFGAEETQYF.

This clonotype came up a few times. The rearrangement uses TRBV11-2 and TRBJ2-5; D perhaps matches TRBD2 (7 bases). The CDR3 is made up of 17 amino acids. Trimming stripped 5 bases from V and 2 bases from J, with 21 bases between. Germline V gene lookup returns CDR1 SGHAT and CDR2 FQNNGV. In DNA, the CDR3 is TGTGCCAGCAGCCCCCGAAGGGGGGGGGTCCAGCAAGAGACCCAGTACTTC. Translation gives CASSPRRGGVQQETQYF.

This rearrangement joins TRBV24-1 to TRBJ2-1; the match to TRBD2 covers 8 bases. With 2 bases clipped from V and 3 bases from J, the junction kept 8 bases outside the gene matches. Germline V gene data show CDR1 as KGHDR and CDR2 as SFDVKD. The length of the CDR3 is 17 residues. The CDR3 sequence is CATSDYLAGGGYNEQFF. Written as DNA, the CDR3 is TGTGCCACCAGTGATTATCTGGCGGGAGGAGGCTACAATGAGCAGTTCTTC.

This clonotype has a count of ten or more. The rearrangement joins TRBV12-3 or TRBV12-4 to TRBJ2-2; D uncertain. The CDR3 spans 12 residues. V lost 3 bases, J lost 6 bases, and 5 bases lay in between. The CDR3 is CASSFGSGELFF. The CDR3 nucleotides are TGTGCCAGCAGTTTCGGTTCCGGGGAGCTGTTTTTT.

This chain joins TRBV5-1 and TRBJ2-1, with TRBD2 matching over 8 bases. The CDR3 loop spans 13 amino acids. Germline CDR1 reads SGHRS; CDR2 reads YFSETQ. V was clipped by 1 base and J by 9 bases; unmatched bases: 3. The CDR3 loop reads CASSLTTSVEQFF. In nucleotides, the CDR3 is TGCGCCAGCAGCTTGACGACTAGCGTTGAGCAGTTCTTC.

The chain recombines TRBV20-1 with TRBJ2-1; 13 bases line up with TRBD2. Germline V CDR1 and CDR2: DFQATT, SNEGSKA (reference sequence). The trim removed 2 bases at V and 4 bases at J, leaving 11 bases unmatched. The CDR3 sequence is 18 residues long. CDR3 bases: TGCAGTGCTAGATCACCGGGACTAGCGGGACGAGGGTACAATGAGCAGTTCTTC. Protein: CSARSPGLAGRGYNEQFF.

The chain links TRBV4-2 to TRBJ2-5, with 8 positions matching TRBD1. V shed 0 bases and J 5 bases; nucleotides not matched to a gene: 8. In germline, CDR1 is LGHNA, CDR2 YNFKEQ. The length of the CDR3 is 16 residues. CDR3 sequence reads: CASSQDLTGAGETQYF. CDR3 nucleotide sequence: TGTGCCAGCAGCCAAGATTTGACAGGGGCCGGGGAGACCCAGTACTTC.

This clonotype showed up many times. The rearrangement links TRBV7-6 to TRBJ2-7, with D perhaps TRBD1 (6 bases). This CDR3 is built from 14 residues. The germline gives CDR1 SGHVS, CDR2 FNYEAQ. Trimming cost V 0 bases and J 5 bases, with 11 bases left between them. This CDR3 reads CASSLATGRDEQYF. The CDR3 bases are TGTGCCAGCAGCTTAGCAACAGGGCGAGACGAGCAGTACTTC. Full variable domain (rest looked up from reference TRBV7-6 and TRBJ2-7): GAGVSQSPRYKVTKRGQDVALRCDPISGHVSLYWYRQALGQGPEFLTYFNYEAQQDKSGLPNDRFSAERPEGSISTLTIQRTEQRDSAMYRCASSLATGRDEQYFGPGTRLTVT.

The chain has TRBV7-2 and TRBJ1-1; tentative D call: TRBD1 (5 bases). From germline, CDR1 is SGHTA and CDR2 FQGNSA. The ends were cut back, 5 bases at V and 0 bases at J, with 22 bases in the middle. The CDR3 has 18 amino acids. As DNA, the CDR3 is TGTGCCAGCAGCCTGCAGTCGGGCACAGGTCCTATGAACACTGAAGCTTTCTTT. Protein: CASSLQSGTGPMNTEAFF.

This clonotype was seen only a few times. V gene TRBV5-1 combines with J gene TRBJ2-3; D unresolved. This CDR3 spans 14 amino acids. Germline V gives CDR1 SGHRS, CDR2 YFSETQ. V was shortened by 1 base and J by 6 bases, with 12 bases between the two germline ends. CDR3 nucleotide sequence: TGCGCCAGCAGCTTGCGGGTATTCGGCGATACGCAGTATTTT. It codes for CASSLRVFGDTQYF.

The rearrangement uses TRBV7-2 and TRBJ1-2, with 9 positions matching TRBD1. Germline V gives CDR1 SGHTA, CDR2 FQGNSA. The CDR3 extends over 14 amino acids. Trimming removed 5 bases from V and 6 bases from J; junction bases left unmatched: 7. The CDR3 sequence: CASSTQQGANGYTF. CDR3 coding DNA: TGTGCCAGCAGCACACAACAGGGGGCCAATGGCTACACCTTC.

This clonotype was recorded a few times. The J gene is TRBJ1-1, the V gene TRBV7-9; weak D call: TRBD1 (6 bases). The V end was cut by 5 bases, the J end by 1 base, with 11 bases between. The CDR3 contains 14 residues. Germline V gene sequence: CDR1 SEHNR, CDR2 FQNEAQ (reference sequence). The CDR3 sequence: CASSLRQANTEAFF. The DNA for the CDR3 is TGTGCCAGCAGCCTGCGACAGGCGAACACTGAAGCTTTCTTT.

This clonotype was counted only a few times. CDR3 amino acids: CASSAPDRPGQYF. The CDR3 DNA is TGTGCCAGCAGTGCACCGGACAGACCTGGGCAGTACTTC. The J gene is TRBJ2-7, the V gene TRBV6-6, with D perhaps matching TRBD1 (6 bases). Germline CDR1 reads MNHNY; CDR2 reads SVGAGI (reference sequence). The CDR3 is 13 amino acids. V dropped 5 bases and J dropped 9 bases, with 17 bases sitting between them.